The 21 T cell receptor beta chains below all came from one sample that was sequenced in a study of technical replicates of blood from a handful of donors. This table comes from immunoSEQ multiplex PCR, and its TCRdb copy is limited to in-frame clones, with some not included. This table holds tens of thousands of clones, just under 95% found once. Input material: PBMCs. These receptors originate from a human donor in good health. Some clones in this sample may be carry-over from other donors' samples.

This sequence joins TRBV7-9 and TRBJ2-5; TRBD1 is a possible D gene (7 bases). The CDR3 has 13 residues. Germline assignment: CDR1 SEHNR and CDR2 FQNEAQ (reference sequence). Trimming took off 5 bases at V and 4 bases at J, with 11 bases between the two ends. CDR3 nucleotide sequence: TGTGCCAGCAGCCCCCAGGGGGGAGAGACCCAGTACTTC. Encoded protein: CASSPQGGETQYF.

This chain joins TRBV7-2 and TRBJ1-3; D is uncertain. The CDR3 contains 14 residues. V was clipped by 5 bases and J by 4 bases, with 12 bases between them. Germline lookup yields CDR1 SGHTA and CDR2 FQGNSA. The CDR3 spells CASSGPLPGNTIYF. The CDR3 nucleotides are TGTGCCAGCAGCGGGCCTCTTCCCGGAAACACCATATATTTT.

The rearrangement links TRBV2 to TRBJ1-2; the match to TRBD1 covers 9 bases. With V trimmed by 3 bases and J by 4 bases, 6 bases remained unmatched. CDR1 and CDR2 (germline): SNHLY, FYNNEI. The CDR3 is 15 residues long. In nucleotides, the CDR3 is TGTGCCAGCAGTGAGGTGGACAGGGGTGTCTATGGCTACACCTTC. It codes for CASSEVDRGVYGYTF.

The CDR3: CASSLRRAGPYEQYF. The CDR3 nucleotides read TGTGCCAGCAGCTTACGGAGGGCGGGACCCTACGAGCAGTACTTC. This chain uses TRBV7-2 with TRBJ2-7, with D maybe TRBD2 (6 bases). Germline V lookup: CDR1 SGHTA, CDR2 FQGNSA. V dropped 2 bases and J dropped 2 bases, with 13 bases sitting between them. This CDR3 comprises 15 residues.

The CDR3 nucleotides read TGCGCCAGCAGCCAAGATCCCCAGCGGGAGCAGTACTTC. Translated, it gives CASSQDPQREQYF. The rearrangement uses TRBV4-3 and TRBJ2-7; possibly TRBD2 for D (5 bases). The CDR3 totals 13 residues. V lost 0 bases to trimming and J lost 7 bases, with 10 bases between them. The germline gives CDR1 LGHNA, CDR2 YSLEER.

The V and J genes are TRBV7-8 and TRBJ1-4, with 9 bases matching TRBD1. J was trimmed by 5 bases and V by 4 bases; bases with no gene match: 2. CDR3 length: 14 residues. Germline-derived CDR1 and CDR2 are SGHVS and FQNEAQ. CDR3 in amino acids: CASSSGTGNEKLFF. The CDR3 nucleotides read TGTGCCAGCAGCTCCGGGACAGGGAATGAAAAACTGTTTTTT. The complete variable domain, with remaining parts taken from reference TRBV7-8 and TRBJ1-4, reads GAGVSQSPRYKVAKRGQDVALRCDPISGHVSLFWYQQALGQGPEFLTYFQNEAQLDKSGLPSDRFFAERPEGSVSTLKIQRTQQEDSAVYLCASSSGTGNEKLFFGSGTQLSVL.

The chain recombines TRBV2 with TRBJ1-4; D might be TRBD1 (6 bases). The CDR3 is made up of 15 amino acids. V was trimmed by 6 bases and J by 6 bases, leaving 17 bases between them. CDR1 SNHLY and CDR2 FYNNEI come from the germline V gene. CDR3: CASSREGEWDEKLFF. CDR3 in DNA: TGTGCCAGCAGCCGTGAGGGGGAGTGGGATGAAAAACTGTTTTTT.

The chain is built from TRBV27 and TRBJ2-7; D gene unclear. The CDR3 extends over 14 amino acids. Between the trimmed V and J ends, which lost 6 bases and 6 bases, there was a span of 18 bases. The germline V gene has CDR1 MNHEY and CDR2 SMNVEV (reference sequence). CDR3 bases: TGTGCCAGCAGCCCCCAGCTGATGGCTAGCGAGCAGTACTTC. Protein product: CASSPQLMASEQYF.

The V and J genes are TRBV6-1 and TRBJ2-6; TRBD2 matches at 7 bases. The CDR3 spans 15 residues. The V and J ends lost 6 bases and 2 bases, in that order; junction bases with no gene match: 4. Germline assignment: CDR1 MNHNS and CDR2 SASEGT. The CDR3 is CASSSRGAGANVLTF. For the CDR3, the DNA is TGTGCCAGCAGCTCCCGGGGGGCTGGGGCCAACGTCCTGACTTTC.

This chain links TRBV5-1 with TRBJ2-5, with TRBD2 matching 11 bases. Germline CDR1 and CDR2: SGHRS and YFSETQ. V lost 4 bases, J lost 6 bases, and 5 bases stayed unmatched. CDR3 length: 14 residues. In nucleotides, the CDR3 is TGCGCCAGCAGCCCGACTAGCGGGGCCCAGACCCAGTACTTC. Translating gives CASSPTSGAQTQYF.

The chain has TRBV30 and TRBJ2-7; TRBD1 aligns across 11 bases. The CDR3 is made up of 13 amino acids. CDR1 is GTSNPN and CDR2 is SVGIG in the germline V gene (reference sequence). With V trimmed by 2 bases and J by 7 bases, 4 bases remained unmatched. The CDR3 DNA reads as TGTGCCTGGAGTCGGACAGGGGGCTGGGAGCAGTACTTC. It translates to CAWSRTGGWEQYF.

The gene calls are TRBV5-6 and TRBJ2-5; 8 bases are a match to TRBD1. V lost 1 base to trimming and J lost 4 bases; unmatched junction nucleotides: 6. Looked up from germline, CDR1 is SGHDT and CDR2 is YYEEEE. The CDR3 has 15 residues. The CDR3 sequence: CASSLLTGGGETQYF. In DNA form, the CDR3 reads TGTGCCAGCAGCTTGCTCACAGGGGGAGGAGAGACCCAGTACTTC.

The V and J genes are TRBV6-6 and TRBJ1-1; 7 nucleotides match TRBD1. Germline lookup yields CDR1 MNHNY and CDR2 SVGAGI (reference sequence). The CDR3 is 14 residues long. Trimming took 4 bases from V and 5 from J; bases not matched to a gene: 7. The CDR3 DNA follows: TGTGCCAGCAGTTCCACAGGGGTGGGGACTGAAGCTTTCTTT. This codes for CASSSTGVGTEAFF.

This chain links TRBV5-5 with TRBJ1-2, with D unresolved. Per the germline V gene, CDR1 is SGHKS and CDR2 is YYEKEE (reference sequence). Trimming shortened V by 2 bases and J by 4 bases, and 12 bases separated the two germline ends. This CDR3 has 14 residues. The CDR3 sequence: CASSLNDHGYGYTF. In DNA form, the CDR3 reads TGTGCCAGCAGCTTAAACGATCACGGCTATGGCTACACCTTC. Variable domain in full (rest from reference TRBV5-5 and TRBJ1-2): DAGVTQSPTHLIKTRGQQVTLRCSPISGHKSVSWYQQVLGQGPQFIFQYYEKEERGRGNFPDRFSARQFPNYSSELNVNALLLGDSALYLCASSLNDHGYGYTFGSGTRLTVV.

V usage is TRBV19 and J usage is TRBJ1-2; D is perhaps TRBD1 (6 bases). Germline lookup yields CDR1 LNHDA and CDR2 SQIVND (reference sequence). The germline V and J ends were trimmed by 5 bases and 5 bases, with 12 bases remaining between them. CDR3 length: 13 residues. The CDR3 region is CASSQKGEYGYTF. The CDR3 nucleotides read TGTGCCAGTAGTCAAAAGGGGGAGTATGGCTACACCTTC. The variable domain in full, completed from reference TRBV19 and TRBJ1-2, reads DGGITQSPKYLFRKEGQNVTLSCEQNLNHDAMYWYRQDPGQGLRLIYYSQIVNDFQKGDIAEGYSVSREKKESFPLTVTSAQKNPTAFYLCASSQKGEYGYTFGSGTRLTVV.

This clone was picked up one time. This sequence joins TRBV7-3 and TRBJ2-2; 11 bases are a match to TRBD2. Germline trimming cut 6 bases from V and 8 bases from J; bases unmatched to any gene: 8. Germline CDR1 is SGHTA and CDR2 is FQGTGA. The CDR3 extends over 15 amino acids. The CDR3 DNA follows: TGTGCCAGCAGTTCCCTAGCGGGAGGTTTAGGGGAGCTGTTTTTT. This translates into CASSSLAGGLGELFF.

The gene calls are TRBV27 and TRBJ2-7, with 9 bases aligning to TRBD2. Germline assignment: CDR1 MNHEY and CDR2 SMNVEV (reference sequence). The V gene end was trimmed by 6 bases and the J gene end by 7 bases; junction bases not matched to a gene: 10. The CDR3 extends over 14 amino acids. CDR3 nucleotides: TGTGCCAGCAGGCTAATAGCGGGGGCGGGAGAGCAGTACTTC. It translates to CASRLIAGAGEQYF.

This clone is a singleton in its sample. The chain carries TRBV10-3 and TRBJ1-1; the D is unclear. The V end was cut by 0 bases, the J end by 4 bases, with 9 bases between. Per the germline V gene, CDR1 is ENHRY and CDR2 is SYGVKD. This CDR3 region has 14 residues. This chain's CDR3 is CAISESWSGTEAFF. The CDR3 DNA follows: TGTGCCATCAGTGAGTCGTGGTCAGGCACTGAAGCTTTCTTT.

The CDR3 DNA reads as TGCGCCAGCAGCCAAGGCGAGCCGCGGGATAGCGCGGATACGCAGTATTTT. Translation: CASSQGEPRDSADTQYF. The gene calls are TRBV4-3 and TRBJ2-3; TRBD2 might be the D (6 bases). V lost 1 base and J 6 bases, leaving 20 bases between the germline ends. Germline CDR1 is LGHNA and CDR2 is YSLEER. The CDR3 loop spans 17 amino acids.

The genes are TRBV7-3 and TRBJ1-2; TRBD1 agrees at 7 bases. Unmatched junction bases numbered 4, after V lost 6 bases and J lost 3 bases. The CDR3 length is 13 residues. Germline V gene data show CDR1 as SGHTA and CDR2 as FQGTGA. CDR3 sequence reads: CASSRDRDYGYTF. CDR3 sequence (DNA): TGTGCCAGCAGTCGGGACAGAGACTATGGCTACACCTTC.

J is TRBJ1-1 and V is TRBV29-1, with no clear D. The CDR3 has 13 amino acids. Trimming pared 6 bases from V and 5 bases from J, leaving 16 bases between. Per germline, CDR1 SQVTM and CDR2 ANQGSEA. CDR3 sequence reads: CSVSVGEGTEAFF. DNA of the CDR3: TGCAGCGTCTCCGTCGGGGAAGGAACTGAAGCTTTCTTT. The full variable domain, with the rest looked up from reference TRBV29-1 and TRBJ1-1, is SAVISQKPSRDICQRGTSLTIQCQVDSQVTMMFWYRQQPGQSLTLIATANQGSEATYESGFVIDKFPISRPNLTFSTLTVSNMSPEDSSIYLCSVSVGEGTEAFFGQGTRLTVV.